A selection of T cell receptor beta chains follows, all from one sample in a study of blood T cell repertoires in COVID-19. TCRdb's table, derived via immunoSEQ multiplex PCR, lists solely in-frame clones and lacks some. Counted here are some 300,000 clones, roughly 90% occurring once; the ten biggest clones make up just under 9.5%. Sequencing used PBMCs or T cells enriched from blood (not recorded which). These receptors were taken from a woman in her 30s who had recovered from COVID-19. The CDR3 runs from the conserved cysteine through the conserved F or W. The order of the fields is clone size, D gene, J gene, V gene, CDR3 protein, CDR3 DNA. A D gene is named only where the DNA matches it firmly. A clone size is listed for some rows: how often the clone was seen (once, few, many), or a class if it is expanded.

>few|-|TRBJ1-3|TRBV2
CASSVPQGNTIYF
TGTGCCAGCAGTGTACCCCAGGGAAACACCATATATTTT
>-|-|TRBJ2-2|TRBV6-4
CASRELSGGTGELFF
TGTGCCAGCAGAGAATTAAGTGGAGGCACCGGGGAGCTGTTTTTT
>-|TRBD2|TRBJ2-3|TRBV28
CASSFRGRAGTDTQYF
TGTGCCAGCAGTTTCCGCGGGAGGGCTGGTACAGATACGCAGTATTTT
>-|-|TRBJ1-1|TRBV19
CASSIVDMRNTEAFF
TGTGCCAGTAGTATAGTGGACATGAGGAACACTGAAGCTTTCTTT
>once|-|TRBJ2-7|TRBV28
CASSLLARGHEQYF
TGTGCCAGCAGTTTACTAGCGAGGGGGCACGAGCAGTACTTC
>-|TRBD2|TRBJ2-3|TRBV4-1
CASSTPSGTSGSLTDTQYF
TGCGCCAGCAGCACCCCGTCCGGGACTAGCGGGAGTCTCACAGATACGCAGTATTTT
>-|TRBD2|TRBJ2-1|TRBV7-7
CASSSGEGQAYNEQFF
TGTGCTAGCAGCTCCGGGGAGGGGCAGGCCTACAATGAGCAGTTCTTC
>-|-|TRBJ1-2|TRBV6-2/TRBV6-3
CASSYQGPDYGYTF
TGTGCCAGCAGTTATCAGGGGCCTGACTATGGCTACACCTTC
>-|TRBD1|TRBJ1-1|TRBV27
CASGTDLNTEAFF
TGTGCCAGCGGGACAGACTTGAACACTGAAGCTTTCTTT
>-|-|TRBJ2-5|TRBV6-5
CASSLQWGVQETQYF
TGTGCCAGCAGTTTACAGTGGGGGGTCCAAGAGACCCAGTACTTC
>-|-|TRBJ2-7|TRBV27
CASSPGGGPYEQYF
TGTGCCAGCAGTCCGGGTGGAGGGCCCTACGAGCAGTACTTC
>-|TRBD1|TRBJ1-5|TRBV30
CACDRGHGNQPQHF
TGTGCCTGTGACAGGGGGCACGGCAATCAGCCCCAGCATTTT
>once|-|TRBJ2-1|TRBV27
CASSSGTLGVEQFF
TGTGCCAGCAGTTCAGGGACTCTGGGTGTAGAGCAGTTCTTC
>-|-|TRBJ1-4|TRBV3-1/TRBV3-2
CASSGLSSLELFF
TGTGCCAGCAGCGGCCTCTCGTCCCTCGAACTGTTTTTT
>-|-|TRBJ2-1|TRBV24-1
CATSDPQGNEQFF
TGTGCCACCAGTGACCCCCAGGGGAATGAGCAGTTCTTC
>-|-|TRBJ2-3|TRBV10-3
CAISPGTGSTMSTDTQYF
TGTGCCATCAGCCCTGGAACCGGGAGCACGATGAGCACAGATACGCAGTATTTT
>-|-|TRBJ2-3|TRBV12-3/TRBV12-4
CASSTYGDTQYF
TGTGCCAGCAGTACCTACGGAGATACGCAGTATTTT
>once|-|TRBJ2-3|TRBV28
CASSRGSRGRQYF
TGTGCCAGCAGTAGGGGATCCCGGGGGAGGCAGTATTTT
>-|-|TRBJ1-1|TRBV5-6
CASSLRGNPEAFF
TGTGCCAGCAGCTTAAGGGGGAACCCTGAAGCTTTCTTT
>-|-|TRBJ2-1|TRBV28
CASSLLGDEQFF
TGTGCCAGCAGTTTACTAGGCGATGAGCAGTTCTTC
>-|-|TRBJ2-1|TRBV10-2
CASREAGGGAYNEQFF
TGCGCCAGCAGGGAGGCGGGCGGAGGGGCCTACAATGAGCAGTTCTTC
>once|TRBD2|TRBJ2-1|TRBV19
CASSISWTSGLNEQFF
TGTGCCAGTAGTATATCGTGGACTAGCGGTCTCAATGAGCAGTTCTTC
>-|TRBD2|TRBJ2-3|TRBV5-4
CASSQAGLAGEIDTQYF
TGTGCCAGCAGCCAGGCGGGACTAGCGGGAGAGATAGATACGCAGTATTTT
>few|-|TRBJ2-2|TRBV7-7
CASSSAAITGELFF
TGTGCTAGCAGCTCTGCGGCAATCACCGGGGAGCTGTTTTTT
>-|TRBD1|TRBJ1-4|TRBV7-8
CASSLARGRVEKLFF
TGTGCCAGCAGCTTAGCCAGGGGGCGGGTTGAAAAACTGTTTTTT